Listed below are T cell receptor beta chains from one sample, sequenced in a study of cytomegalovirus exposure and HLA in healthy donors. Here immunoSEQ multiplex PCR was the method, and the copy in TCRdb shows in-frame clones only, minus some. Here the sample spans about 210,000 clones, roughly 87% being singletons. The sequenced sample was PBMCs. These receptors were collected from a boy aged 2 to 9 in good health and CMV-seronegative. Both conserved end residues are part of each CDR3. D genes are given only for firm matches. A clone size is listed for some rows: how often the clone was seen (once, few, many), or a class if it is expanded.

V gene	D gene	clone size	J gene	CDR3 DNA	CDR3 protein
TRBV27	TRBD1	-	TRBJ1-2	TGTGCCAGCAGCCCTACAGGGGGTTCTATGGGCTACACCTTC	CASSPTGGSMGYTF
TRBV9	TRBD2	-	TRBJ2-3	TGTGCCAGCAGCGTAGGGGCGGGGGGTCACACAGATACGCAGTATTTT	CASSVGAGGHTDTQYF
TRBV19	-	once	TRBJ1-6	TGTGCCAGTACCGACCCCGACAGGAAGAATTCACCCCTCCACTTT	CASTDPDRKNSPLHF
TRBV4-2	-	once	TRBJ2-1	TGTGCCAGCAGCGGCTTCATTAATGAGCAGTTCTTC	CASSGFINEQFF
TRBV30	-	-	TRBJ1-1	TGTGCCTGGAGTGTGTGGAAGGGGAGGACTGAAGCTTTCTTT	CAWSVWKGRTEAFF
TRBV18	-	-	TRBJ1-1	TGTGCCAGCTCACCAAATCAGGGATACACTGAAGCTTTCTTT	CASSPNQGYTEAFF
TRBV9	TRBD2	-	TRBJ2-5	TGTGCCAGCAGCGTAACCAGCGGGAGCCAAGAGACCCAGTACTTC	CASSVTSGSQETQYF
TRBV28	-	-	TRBJ1-5	TGTGCCAGCAGTTTACGGGGGTGGAGGGGCTTTCAGCCCCAGCATTTT	CASSLRGWRGFQPQHF
TRBV6-5	-	-	TRBJ1-2	TGTGCCAGCAGTTACTCGATCCCGGGAGAGGGCTACACCTTC	CASSYSIPGEGYTF
TRBV10-3	TRBD1	once	TRBJ2-7	TGTGCCATCAGTGACCCCGGGACAGCCCCCTACGAGCAGTACTTC	CAISDPGTAPYEQYF
TRBV5-4	-	-	TRBJ2-2	TGTGCCAGCACCCCTGGAGGGACAGACACCGGGGAGCTGTTTTTT	CASTPGGTDTGELFF
TRBV9	TRBD1	-	TRBJ2-3	TGTGCCAGCAGCCGAGGGGGCCAATACACAGATACGCAGTATTTT	CASSRGGQYTDTQYF
TRBV2	-	-	TRBJ2-5	TGTGCCAGCACAGCGGCACCTCAAGAGACCCAGTACTTC	CASTAAPQETQYF
TRBV10-3	-	-	TRBJ2-6	TGTGCCATCAGTGAGATGGGGGGTAACCGCTCTGGGGCCAACGTCCTGACTTTC	CAISEMGGNRSGANVLTF
TRBV27	TRBD1	-	TRBJ1-1	TGTGCCAGCATGGTGACAGGGATTGAAGCCGTCGGCGCTGAAGCTTTCTTT	CASMVTGIEAVGAEAFF
TRBV19	-	-	TRBJ1-1	TGTGCCAGTAGTGCCTCGGTAGAAAACACTGAAGCTTTCTTT	CASSASVENTEAFF
TRBV28	TRBD1	-	TRBJ1-4	TGTGCCAGCACCGCAAACAGGGGTAGGAGCTCCGCAACTAATGAAAAACTGTTTTTT	CASTANRGRSSATNEKLFF
TRBV12-5	-	-	TRBJ1-1	TGTGCTAGTGGTTTGGACCTGGGCGGCGGGATTGAAGCTTTCTTT	CASGLDLGGGIEAFF
TRBV5-1	-	-	TRBJ2-3	TGCGCCAGCAGCTTGGGCCGGGGGTCGAGCACAGATACGCAGTATTTT	CASSLGRGSSTDTQYF
TRBV2	-	-	TRBJ1-6	TGTGCCAGCAGTGATTTTACACCCCTCCACTTT	CASSDFTPLHF
TRBV5-1	TRBD1	-	TRBJ1-2	TGCGCCAGCAGCTTGGACAGGGGGGGGTACACCTTC	CASSLDRGGYTF
TRBV19	-	-	TRBJ1-5	TGTGCCAGTAACTCCAGGGTTAATAGCAATCAGCCCCAGCATTTT	CASNSRVNSNQPQHF
TRBV5-1	TRBD1	-	TRBJ2-1	TGCGCCAGCAGCCCCCCGGGACAGGCGTACAATGAGCAGTTCTTC	CASSPPGQAYNEQFF
TRBV18	-	once	TRBJ2-7	TGTGCCAGCTCACCTGGGACATCCCTAGAGGGGTACTTC	CASSPGTSLEGYF
TRBV6-5	-	-	TRBJ1-1	TGTGCCAGCAGTTACTCGCAGGGCATCGGGAACACTGAAGCTTTCTTT	CASSYSQGIGNTEAFF
TRBV27	TRBD1	-	TRBJ1-3	TGTGCCAGCAGTTCCCGACAGGGGGCTGGAAACACCATATATTTT	CASSSRQGAGNTIYF
TRBV6-5	TRBD1	once	TRBJ1-1	TGTGCCAGTCTTGACTGGACAGGGAACACTGAAGCTTTCTTT	CASLDWTGNTEAFF
TRBV7-3	TRBD1	-	TRBJ2-7	TGTGCCAGCAGCTTAAGACAGGGCTACGAGCAGTACTTC	CASSLRQGYEQYF
TRBV7-2	TRBD1	-	TRBJ2-1	TGTGCCAGCAGCTTGCGGACAGGGGGAGTATTTGGTGAGCAGTTCTTC	CASSLRTGGVFGEQFF
TRBV28	TRBD1	-	TRBJ2-7	TGTGCCCACGCAGGGACAGTTAACGAGCAGTACTTC	CAHAGTVNEQYF
TRBV7-9	TRBD1	few	TRBJ1-4	TGTGCCAGCAGCCCCGCGGACAGGGTAGGAAAACTGTTTTTT	CASSPADRVGKLFF
TRBV29-1	-	few	TRBJ1-1	TGCAGCGTTGCCAGGGGACGAGAGACTGAAGCTTTCTTT	CSVARGRETEAFF
TRBV6-1	-	-	TRBJ2-7	TGTGCCAGCAAGAGGGGGTACGAGCAGTACTTC	CASKRGYEQYF
TRBV5-1	-	-	TRBJ2-7	TGCGCCAGCAGCTTGGATCGGGTTTCCTACGAGCAGTACTTC	CASSLDRVSYEQYF
TRBV7-9	-	-	TRBJ1-2	TGTGCCAGCAGCCACACGCTCGGCTACACCTTC	CASSHTLGYTF
TRBV11-2	-	-	TRBJ2-7	TGTGCCAGCAGCTTTGGGAGAGGGAACTACGAGCAGTACTTC	CASSFGRGNYEQYF
TRBV4-1	TRBD2	-	TRBJ2-7	TGCGCCAGCAGCCAAGGGGGCGGGAGCTACGAGCAGTACTTC	CASSQGGGSYEQYF
TRBV4-2	-	few	TRBJ1-4	TGTGCCAGCAGCCCAAGGGGGAGTGCAACTAATGAAAAACTGTTTTTT	CASSPRGSATNEKLFF
TRBV2	-	-	TRBJ2-5	TGTGCCAGCAGTGAGAGGGTCCTAACGTGGCAAGAGACCCAGTACTTC	CASSERVLTWQETQYF